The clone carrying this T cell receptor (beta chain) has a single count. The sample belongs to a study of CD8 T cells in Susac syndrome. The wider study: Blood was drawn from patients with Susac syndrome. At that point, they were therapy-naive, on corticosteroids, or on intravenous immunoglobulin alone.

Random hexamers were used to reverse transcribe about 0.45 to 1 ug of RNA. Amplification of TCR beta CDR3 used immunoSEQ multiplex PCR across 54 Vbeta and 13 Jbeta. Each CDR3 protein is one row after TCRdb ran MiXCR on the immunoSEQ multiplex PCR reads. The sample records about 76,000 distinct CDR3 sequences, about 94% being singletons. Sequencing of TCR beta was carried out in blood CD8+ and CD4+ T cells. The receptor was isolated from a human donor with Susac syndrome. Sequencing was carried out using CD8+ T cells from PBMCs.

The CDR3 loop reads CASRRGGSTDTQYF. The DNA for the CDR3 is TGTGCCAGTAGGCGGGGGGGTAGCACAGATACGCAGTATTTT. The gene calls are TRBV27 and TRBJ2-3; TRBD2 aligns across 9 bases. This CDR3 is 14 amino acids long. The V gene end was trimmed by 9 bases and the J gene end by 0 bases; junction bases not matched to a gene: 4. CDR1 and CDR2 from the germline V gene are MNHEY and SMNVEV (reference sequence).